This T cell receptor beta chain was retrieved from a study of blood T cell repertoires in COVID-19. Study in general: Sites across the United States, Italy and Spain contributed samples from acute and convalescent COVID-19. PBMCs, B-cell-depleted T cells, or T cells provided the cDNA or gDNA that made up the material.

Sequencing was performed with immunoSEQ multiplex PCR; in TCRdb, only in-frame clones are kept and a portion is missing. The profile covers about 280,000 clones, with 87% appearing a single time and 2% to 2.5% taken by the ten largest. V lost 3 bases and J 6 bases, leaving 15 bases between the germline ends. The length of the CDR3 is 14 residues. The germline V gene has CDR1 DFQATT and CDR2 SNEGSKA (reference sequence). Sequenced: peripheral blood. This chain connects TRBV20-1 to TRBJ1-5; D remains ambiguous. The receptor's source is a woman aged 45-59 years who had recovered from COVID-19. For the CDR3, the DNA is TGCAGTGCTAGTTTTTTCGGCAGCGGTCAGCCCCAGCATTTT. Translation: CSASFFGSGQPQHF.